The clone carrying this T cell receptor beta chain was observed a handful of times. The data were taken from a study of blood T cell repertoires in COVID-19. Turning to the study itself: Sites across the United States, Italy and Spain contributed samples from acute and convalescent COVID-19. PBMCs, B-cell-depleted T cells, or T cells were the source of the cDNA or gDNA that made up the material.

How the authors handled the data: Estimated nucleated cell counts came from reference gene primer amplification. TCRdb's table, derived via immunoSEQ multiplex PCR, lists solely in-frame clones and lacks some. V, J and clone size are those of that table, while D and trimming were read from the DNA. This sample has some 260,000 clones, with roughly 88% found just once. Trimming removed 4 bases from V and 0 bases from J, with 10 bases in between. Germline V gene data show CDR1 as SQVTM and CDR2 as ANQGSEA. This CDR3 contains 13 residues. V and J are TRBV29-1 and TRBJ2-7; D is unresolved. The specimen sequenced was peripheral blood. The origin of this receptor is a woman in her thirties with acute or convalescent COVID-19. In DNA form, the CDR3 reads TGCAGCGTTGTGCAGGCAGGCTCCTACGAGCAGTACTTC. This encodes CSVVQAGSYEQYF.